In this sample, the clone carrying this T cell receptor beta chain turned up a few times. Its specificity is unknown. MiXCR was run by TCRdb on the RT-PCR reads, yielding one entry per CDR3 protein. The sample yields about 480,000 distinct CDR3 sequences, 10% to 15% seen once. The V gene's germline CDR1 is ENHRY and CDR2 SYGVKD. Trimming took 4 bases from V and 2 from J; bases not matched to a gene: 16. The CDR3 has 18 amino acids. This sample stems from a study of response to subunit inactivated influenza vaccine. Overall study results and limits: Each seasonal influenza vaccination recruits few new T cells, the authors suggested.

This chain joins TRBV10-3 and TRBJ1-2, with 7 positions matching TRBD1. This TCR was recovered from a man aged 45 to 65 who received an inactivated influenza vaccine. Source: PBMCs from blood, taken roughly 46 days after vaccination. The CDR3 loop reads CAISGPPGTAQINYGYTF. The CDR3 DNA follows: TGTGCCATCAGTGGTCCACCAGGGACAGCCCAAATCAACTATGGCTACACCTTC.